The 31 T cell receptor beta chains in this list originate from one sample, sequenced in a study of cytomegalovirus exposure and HLA in healthy donors (dated 2017 in TCRdb). The library was obtained by the immunoSEQ multiplex PCR assay. A mixture of 60 forward primers for TCR Vbeta segments and 13 reverse primers for TCR Jbeta segments was used in the multiplex PCR. Not all clones reach the TCRdb copy of this immuneACCESS table, which keeps in-frame sequences only. Checked studies attribute under half of the gap to unresolved V genes and leave the rest unexplained. The sample contains some 120,000 clones, roughly 85% of them found a single time. The biggest ten clones account for approximately 3.6% of the sample. Source material: PBMCs. The source of these receptors is a woman aged 35 to 49 in good health and CMV-seropositive.

This chain connects TRBV28 to TRBJ2-7, with 11 bases lining up with TRBD2. The CDR3 extends over 14 amino acids. V was clipped by 2 bases and J by 6 bases; unmatched bases: 3. Per the germline V gene, CDR1 is MDHEN and CDR2 is SYDVKM. The chain's CDR3 is CASSLRLAGGEQYF. CDR3 coding DNA: TGTGCCAGCAGTTTAAGGCTAGCGGGAGGCGAGCAGTACTTC.

This chain connects TRBV28 to TRBJ1-6; D gene uncertain. V dropped 7 bases and J dropped 6 bases, with 10 bases sitting between them. The CDR3 runs 13 residues. CDR1 and CDR2 from the germline V gene are MDHEN and SYDVKM. The chain's CDR3 is CASTPASNSPLHF. The CDR3 DNA reads TGTGCCAGCACCCCTGCCAGTAATTCACCCCTCCACTTT.

This clone has only a few counts. This rearrangement joins TRBV27 to TRBJ2-3, with 9 bases fitting TRBD2. Germline CDR1 and CDR2: MNHEY and SMNVEV (reference sequence). This CDR3 spans 14 amino acids. J gave up 3 bases and V 5 bases, and 3 bases lay outside the gene matches. The DNA for the CDR3 is TGTGCCAGCAGTGCACTAGCGGGTACAGATACGCAGTATTTT. Amino acids: CASSALAGTDTQYF.

This clone has just a few counts. The V call is TRBV6-6, the J call TRBJ1-4; tentative D call: TRBD1 (6 bases). The CDR3 is 15 residues long. V was trimmed by 6 bases and J by 8 bases, leaving 19 bases between them. The germline gives CDR1 MNHNY, CDR2 SVGAGI (reference sequence). CDR3 region: CASSSRGGLVEKLFF. Written as DNA, the CDR3 is TGTGCCAGCAGCTCGCGGGGGGGGCTAGTCGAAAAACTGTTTTTT.

On this clone: Compared with germline, one end of the junction differs, possibly owing to a read error. The CDR3 region has the DNA TGCGCCAGCAGCTACTTTGGGGACTCGAACGCTGAAGCTTTCTTT. Its protein is CASSYFGDSNAEAFF. V is TRBV5-1 and J is TRBJ1-1; D might be TRBD1 (5 bases). The CDR3 spans 15 residues. Germline lookup yields CDR1 SGHRS and CDR2 YFSETQ.

This chain joins TRBV28 and TRBJ2-7; the match to TRBD1 covers 7 bases. Germline CDR1 MDHEN, CDR2 SYDVKM. Trimming removed 6 bases from V and 0 bases from J; junction bases left unmatched: 8. CDR3 length: 15 amino acids. CDR3 sequence reads: CASSSGQASSYEQYF. As DNA, the CDR3 is TGTGCCAGCAGCTCCGGACAGGCGAGCTCCTACGAGCAGTACTTC.

The V call is TRBV9, the J call TRBJ2-1; D gene unclear. V was pared by 0 bases and J by 2 bases, with 9 bases between. The CDR3 spans 15 residues. The germline CDR1 and CDR2 sequences are SGDLS and YYNGEE. The CDR3 is CASSVGGRTYNEQFF. Written as DNA, the CDR3 is TGTGCCAGCAGCGTAGGTGGCAGGACCTACAATGAGCAGTTCTTC.

This clone was seen only once. V usage is TRBV7-3 and J usage is TRBJ2-6; perhaps TRBD1 as D (6 bases). This CDR3 region has 18 residues. Germline V gene lookup returns CDR1 SGHTA and CDR2 FQGTGA. Trimming left V 5 bases short and J 3 bases short, with 20 bases between. CDR3 sequence: CASSPGKTGLGGANVLTF. CDR3 DNA: TGTGCCAGCAGCCCGGGGAAGACAGGACTCGGTGGGGCCAACGTCCTGACTTTC.

This clone has a single count. V usage is TRBV9 and J usage is TRBJ2-1, with 8 bases aligning to TRBD2. The V and J ends lost 1 base and 9 bases, in that order; junction bases with no gene match: 12. Germline CDR1 and CDR2: SGDLS and YYNGEE. The CDR3 is made up of 16 amino acids. The CDR3 here is CASSVHDFLAGGEQFF. CDR3 nucleotide sequence: TGTGCCAGCAGCGTACACGACTTTCTGGCGGGAGGTGAGCAGTTCTTC. Looking up the rest from reference TRBV9 and TRBJ2-1 gives the full variable domain: DSGVTQTPKHLITATGQRVTLRCSPRSGDLSVYWYQQSLDQGLQFLIQYYNGEERAKGNILERFSAQQFPDLHSELNLSSLELGDSALYFCASSVHDFLAGGEQFFGPGTRLTVL.

DNA of the CDR3: TGTGCCAGCAGTTTCGGTCGCAATCAGCCCCAGCATTTT. Its translation is CASSFGRNQPQHF. The chain recombines TRBV28 with TRBJ1-5; D is uncertain. Germline values: CDR1 MDHEN, CDR2 SYDVKM. The V and J ends lost 3 bases and 2 bases respectively, with 5 bases between them. The CDR3 is 13 residues long.

The CDR3 nucleotides are TGTGCCAGTAGCCGATTACTAGCGCCTCTGGACGAGCAGTACTTC. Its translation is CASSRLLAPLDEQYF. The chain links TRBV19 to TRBJ2-7, with TRBD2 matching 7 bases. V shed 6 bases and J 5 bases; nucleotides not matched to a gene: 13. Germline V gene data show CDR1 as LNHDA and CDR2 as SQIVND (reference sequence). This CDR3 contains 15 residues.

The V and J genes are TRBV4-3 and TRBJ2-3; 14 bases are a match to TRBD2. CDR3 length equals 19 residues. J was trimmed by 2 bases and V by 4 bases; bases with no gene match: 11. Germline CDR1 and CDR2: LGHNA and YSLEER. The CDR3 DNA sequence: TGCGCCAGCAGCCCTCAACTGACTAGCGGGAGGGCGGACACAGATACGCAGTATTTT. This codes for CASSPQLTSGRADTDTQYF.

The V gene is TRBV5-4, the J gene TRBJ2-7; tentatively, D is TRBD1 (6 bases). Deletions cut 4 bases from V and 3 bases from J, with 14 bases between. Germline V gene lookup returns CDR1 SGHNT and CDR2 YYREEE (reference sequence). The CDR3 contains 14 residues. CDR3 sequence: CASSRSKDSYEQYF. The CDR3 DNA is TGTGCCAGCAGCCGGAGCAAGGACAGCTACGAGCAGTACTTC.

The V gene is TRBV4-2, the J gene TRBJ2-7, with 8 bases identical to TRBD2. This CDR3 spans 14 amino acids. J lost 4 bases, V lost 3 bases, and 5 bases had no gene match. Germline-derived CDR1 and CDR2 are LGHNA and YNFKEQ. The CDR3 loop reads CASSHTEREYEQYF. The CDR3, as DNA: TGTGCCAGCAGCCACACCGAGCGGGAGTACGAGCAGTACTTC.

The rearrangement uses TRBV10-2 and TRBJ2-3; 7 nucleotides line up with TRBD2. The CDR3 is 14 residues long. With 7 bases clipped from V and 1 base from J, the junction kept 5 bases outside the gene matches. In germline, CDR1 is WSHSY, CDR2 SAAADI. CDR3 bases: TGCGCCAGCAACGAGCGGGGTCGCACAGATACGCAGTATTTT. Protein product: CASNERGRTDTQYF.

The V call is TRBV19, the J call TRBJ1-4; TRBD1 might be the D (6 bases). Germline CDR1 LNHDA, CDR2 SQIVND (reference sequence). CDR3 length: 17 residues. V gave up 3 bases and J gave up 4 bases, with 18 bases separating them. CDR3 in DNA: TGTGCCAGTAGTATCAAACTAAAGGACAGAATTAATGAAAAACTGTTTTTT. It encodes CASSIKLKDRINEKLFF. Using reference TRBV19 and TRBJ1-4 for the parts outside the CDR3, the full variable domain is DGGITQSPKYLFRKEGQNVTLSCEQNLNHDAMYWYRQDPGQGLRLIYYSQIVNDFQKGDIAEGYSVSREKKESFPLTVTSAQKNPTAFYLCASSIKLKDRINEKLFFGSGTQLSVL.

The chain is built from TRBV18 and TRBJ2-2, with 8 nucleotides matching TRBD1. CDR3 size: 15 residues. The germline CDR1 and CDR2 sequences are KGHSH and LQKENI. With V trimmed by 6 bases and J by 5 bases, 8 bases remained unmatched. CDR3 loop: CASSTGQGTTGELFF. In DNA form, the CDR3 reads TGTGCCAGCTCCACAGGACAGGGAACTACCGGGGAGCTGTTTTTT.

The chain carries TRBV18 and TRBJ1-1, with 12 bases lining up with TRBD1. Germline values: CDR1 KGHSH, CDR2 LQKENI. V was clipped by 0 bases and J by 12 bases; unmatched bases: 2. The CDR3 runs to 13 residues. The DNA for the CDR3 is TGTGCCAGCTCACCACCGGGACAGGGGGCGACTTTCTTT. It translates to CASSPPGQGATFF.

The genes are TRBV9 and TRBJ2-1, with D perhaps matching TRBD2 (5 bases). Trimming removed 1 base from V and 9 bases from J, with 8 bases in between. CDR1 and CDR2 from the germline V gene are SGDLS and YYNGEE. The CDR3 length is 12 residues. CDR3 residues: CASSVMAGEQFF. CDR3 in DNA: TGTGCCAGCAGCGTAATGGCGGGTGAGCAGTTCTTC.

The gene calls are TRBV5-1 and TRBJ1-3; TRBD1 is a possible D gene (6 bases). The V gene lost 3 bases and the J gene lost 3 bases, with 16 bases spanning the gap. This CDR3 is 16 amino acids long. The germline CDR1 and CDR2 sequences are SGHRS and YFSETQ. The CDR3 sequence is CASSSSIGGRGNTIYF. The CDR3 region has the DNA TGCGCCAGCAGCTCCTCAATAGGGGGTCGTGGAAACACCATATATTTT. Together with reference TRBV5-1 and TRBJ1-3, the CDR3 gives the full variable domain: KAGVTQTPRYLIKTRGQQVTLSCSPISGHRSVSWYQQTPGQGLQFLFEYFSETQRNKGNFPGRFSGRQFSNSRSEMNVSTLELGDSALYLCASSSSIGGRGNTIYFGEGSWLTVV.

The chain links TRBV5-1 to TRBJ1-3; 7 bases agree with TRBD1. Germline CDR1 and CDR2: SGHRS and YFSETQ. V trimming: 0 bases; J trimming: 8 bases; junction bases outside the gene matches: 2. CDR3 length equals 13 residues. DNA of the CDR3: TGCGCCAGCAGCTTGGAGGGGGCGGACACCATATATTTT. It encodes CASSLEGADTIYF.

V is TRBV5-1 and J is TRBJ2-5; 11 bases match TRBD2. Germline assignment: CDR1 SGHRS and CDR2 YFSETQ. The CDR3 has 17 amino acids. The V and J ends lost 0 bases and 0 bases, in that order; junction bases with no gene match: 4. Written as DNA, the CDR3 is TGCGCCAGCAGCTTGGGACTAGCGGGGCCAAACCAAGAGACCCAGTACTTC. Protein product: CASSLGLAGPNQETQYF.

V gene TRBV4-3 combines with J gene TRBJ2-5; D is possibly TRBD2 (6 bases). Deletions cut 0 bases from V and 6 bases from J, with 14 bases between. Germline V CDR1 and CDR2: LGHNA, YSLEER. CDR3 size: 15 residues. In DNA, the CDR3 is TGCGCCAGCAGCCAAGATAACGGGGCGGGGAAGACCCAGTACTTC. The encoded protein is CASSQDNGAGKTQYF.

The chain has TRBV20-1 and TRBJ2-3; no clear D. Germline V CDR1 and CDR2: DFQATT, SNEGSKA (reference sequence). With 7 bases removed from V and 7 bases from J, the gap between germline ends came to 3 bases. The CDR3 contains 8 residues. The CDR3 protein is CSVNTQYF. The CDR3 nucleotides are TGCAGTGTAAATACGCAGTATTTT.

This clone was observed a handful of times. This chain uses TRBV2 with TRBJ2-1; 11 positions match TRBD2. CDR1 and CDR2 from the germline V gene are SNHLY and FYNNEI. The CDR3 has 15 residues. V shed 6 bases and J 8 bases; nucleotides not matched to a gene: 9. In DNA form, the CDR3 reads TGTGCCAGCAGGCTACTAGCGGGAGATGGCGATGAGCAGTTCTTC. Translating it yields CASRLLAGDGDEQFF.

This clone was seen only a few times. The chain is built from TRBV2 and TRBJ2-3, with 8 bases that match TRBD2. CDR1 is SNHLY, CDR2 FYNNEI, per germline. The junction had 8 bases not matched to a gene; V was cut back by 10 bases and J by 2 bases. The CDR3 totals 14 residues. CDR3 residues: CANKAGATTDTQYF. The CDR3 bases are TGTGCCAACAAAGCGGGGGCGACCACAGATACGCAGTATTTT.

With respect to this clone: The junction and the germline gene differ at one end; a read error may be behind it. The chain has TRBV7-3 and TRBJ2-7; TRBD1 is a possible D gene (6 bases). CDR1 and CDR2 (germline): SGHTA, FQGTGA. The CDR3 consists of 16 residues. CDR3 amino acids: CSSSPISGTRRYEQYF. The CDR3 region has the DNA TGTTCCAGCAGCCCAATTTCCGGGACACGACGGTACGAGCAGTACTTC. Drawing the rest from reference TRBV7-3 and TRBJ2-7, the complete variable domain is GAGVSQTPSNKVTEKGKYVELRCDPISGHTALYWYRQSLGQGPEFLIYFQGTGAADDSGLPNDRFFAVRPEGSVSTLKIQRTERGDSAVYLCSSSPISGTRRYEQYFGPGTRLTVT.

The rearrangement uses TRBV7-2 and TRBJ1-4, with TRBD1 matching 7 bases. The CDR3 is made up of 15 amino acids. CDR1 is SGHTA and CDR2 is FQGNSA in the germline V gene. Trimming cost V 1 base and J 6 bases; bases outside gene matches: 5. In DNA, the CDR3 is TGTGCCAGCAGCTTAGGACAGGGTGGGGATGAAAAACTGTTTTTT. Translated, it gives CASSLGQGGDEKLFF.

The chain has TRBV5-4 and TRBJ2-5; 7 bases line up with TRBD2. Per germline, CDR1 SGHNT and CDR2 YYREEE (reference sequence). With 4 bases clipped from V and 1 base from J, the junction kept 7 bases outside the gene matches. CDR3 length: 15 amino acids. This chain's CDR3 is CASSDGKRGQETQYF. As DNA, the CDR3 is TGTGCCAGCAGCGACGGGAAGCGGGGCCAAGAGACCCAGTACTTC. Looking up the rest from reference TRBV5-4 and TRBJ2-5 gives the full variable domain: ETGVTQSPTHLIKTRGQQVTLRCSSQSGHNTVSWYQQALGQGPQFIFQYYREEENGRGNFPPRFSGLQFPNYSSELNVNALELDDSALYLCASSDGKRGQETQYFGPGTRLLVL.

This clone was seen a few times. This chain links TRBV5-6 with TRBJ2-2, with 16 bases that match TRBD2. V shed 3 bases, J shed 7 bases, and the junction held 9 bases outside the gene matches. There are 18 residues in the CDR3. Looked up from germline, CDR1 is SGHDT and CDR2 is YYEEEE. Here the CDR3 reads CASSWGLAGGTLDGELFF. The CDR3 DNA follows: TGTGCCAGCAGCTGGGGACTAGCGGGAGGGACCCTTGACGGGGAGCTGTTTTTT.

This chain links TRBV2 with TRBJ2-5; no definite D call. The J call may be wrong; the DNA end is better matched by TRBJ2-7. CDR1 SNHLY and CDR2 FYNNEI come from the germline V gene. CDR3 size: 15 residues. The CDR3 loop reads CASSEGLSRTYEQYF. In DNA form, the CDR3 reads TGTGCCAGCAGTGAAGGATTAAGTCGAACCTACGAGCAGTACTTC.